Listed below are T cell receptor beta chains from one sample, sequenced in a study of blood T cell repertoires in COVID-19. TCRdb keeps only in-frame clones here, not all; method: immunoSEQ multiplex PCR. Here the sample spans 200,000 to 250,000 clones, 90% being singletons. Sequencing input: peripheral blood. All receptors derive from a man aged 25-45 years with COVID-19, enrolled during active disease. Each CDR3 is given with its conserved first and last residue. A D gene is named only where the DNA matches it firmly. Expanded clones get a size class; other rows say once, few or many, or leave the size out.

V,J,D,size,DNA,CDR3
TRBV5-5,TRBJ1-2,-,once,TGTGCCAGCATCCCGTCGGGGGGTTCCCACGTCTATGGCTACACCTTC,CASIPSGGSHVYGYTF
TRBV15,TRBJ1-2,-,-,TGTGCCACCAGCAGAGGCGGGGCGGGGTTCTATGGCTACACCTTC,CATSRGGAGFYGYTF
TRBV6-5,TRBJ1-1,TRBD1,once,TGTGCCAGAAAACAGGGGTTCACTGAAGCTTTCTTT,CARKQGFTEAFF
TRBV7-8,TRBJ2-5,-,-,TGTGCCAGCGGCCCCGGGGAGACCCAGTACTTC,CASGPGETQYF
TRBV10-3,TRBJ1-4,TRBD1,-,TGTGCCATCAGCCCAGACAGGGGTTTTGAAAAACTGTTTTTT,CAISPDRGFEKLFF
TRBV5-1,TRBJ2-6,-,-,TGCGCCAGCAGCTCAGCCGACATCTCTGGGGCCAACGTCCTGACTTTC,CASSSADISGANVLTF
TRBV6-2/TRBV6-3,TRBJ2-7,-,-,TGTGCCAGCAGTTCTCGAATGACTACCTACGAGCAGTACTTC,CASSSRMTTYEQYF
TRBV30,TRBJ2-1,TRBD2,-,TGTGCCTCTCCGGGGAGGGCCGGATACAATGAGCAGTTCTTC,CASPGRAGYNEQFF
TRBV4-1,TRBJ1-2,-,once,TGCGCCAGCAGCGGCGGGAGGTCCTATGGCTACACCTTC,CASSGGRSYGYTF
TRBV6-6,TRBJ1-2,-,-,TGTGCCAGCAGTTACGAGGGCGTTTATGGCTACACCTTC,CASSYEGVYGYTF
TRBV7-3,TRBJ2-2,TRBD1,-,TGTGCCAGCAGCTTAAATACAGGGGTGGGCACCGGGGAGCTGTTTTTT,CASSLNTGVGTGELFF
TRBV21-1,TRBJ2-3,-,once,TGTGCCAGCAGCAAAGCGGGCAGCAACCATCTTTCTAGCACAGATACGCAGTATTTT,CASSKAGSNHLSSTDTQYF
TRBV5-5,TRBJ1-2,TRBD1,many,TGTGCCAGCAGCTCAGGGGGGCTAGCAGGTGGCTACACCTTC,CASSSGGLAGGYTF
TRBV9,TRBJ1-4,-,-,TGTGCCAGCAGCGTAGGGGGTGGACAGAATGAAAAACTGTTTTTT,CASSVGGGQNEKLFF
TRBV19,TRBJ2-5,TRBD1,-,TGTGCCAGTAGTATGGTTTTGGACAGGGGGCGTAGAGGGACCCAGTACTTC,CASSMVLDRGRRGTQYF